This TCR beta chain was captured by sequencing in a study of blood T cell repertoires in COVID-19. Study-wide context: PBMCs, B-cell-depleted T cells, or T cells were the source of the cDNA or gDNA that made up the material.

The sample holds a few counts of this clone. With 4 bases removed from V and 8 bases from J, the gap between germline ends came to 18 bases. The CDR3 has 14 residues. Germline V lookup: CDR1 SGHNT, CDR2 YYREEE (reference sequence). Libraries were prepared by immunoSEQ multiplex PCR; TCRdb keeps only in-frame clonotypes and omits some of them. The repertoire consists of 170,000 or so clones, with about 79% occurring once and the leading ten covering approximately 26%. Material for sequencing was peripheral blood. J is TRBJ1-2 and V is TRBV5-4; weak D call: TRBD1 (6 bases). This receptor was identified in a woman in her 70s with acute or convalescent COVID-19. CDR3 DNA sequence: TGTGCCAGCAGCGGGGACATGTTAGGACGAGGCTACACCTTC. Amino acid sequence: CASSGDMLGRGYTF.